The sequence of this T cell receptor beta chain was determined in a study of blood T cell repertoires in COVID-19. The wider study: The United States, Italy and Spain provided the acute and convalescent COVID-19 samples. The analysed material was cDNA or gDNA that came from T cells, B-cell-depleted T cells, or PBMCs.

Trimming removed 3 bases from V and 0 bases from J, with 11 bases in between. The CDR3 loop spans 16 amino acids. Germline V gene sequence: CDR1 LGHNA, CDR2 YSLEER. Clones were read by immunoSEQ multiplex PCR, and TCRdb kept only the in-frame ones, dropping some. The sample yields approximately 230,000 clones, about 86% seen once. The material sequenced was peripheral blood. The J gene is TRBJ2-2, the V gene TRBV4-3; TRBD1 might be the D (6 bases). The receptor's source is a man older than 75 with acute or convalescent COVID-19. The CDR3 is CASSQWGQPNTGELFF. The DNA of the CDR3 is TGCGCCAGCAGCCAGTGGGGGCAGCCGAACACCGGGGAGCTGTTTTTT.